Shown below are 31 T cell receptor beta chains from a single sample sequenced in a study of T cell repertoires in cytomegalovirus infection (dated by TCRdb to between 2019 and 2020). These reads were obtained on an Illumina HiSeq 1500. TCRdb applied fastp at Q25 and MiXCR to the public reads, then kept only in-frame beta chains. When rows share a CDR3 protein, they turn into one entry using the most common DNA and genes. This sample comprises more than 400,000 distinct CDR3 sequences, more than 25% of them detected only once. The ten largest clonotypes hold around 13% of the sample. The sample consisted of PBMCs. These receptors were collected from a human donor in good health (CMV status not recorded). Some clones in this sample may be carry-over from other donors' samples.

The chain joins TRBV5-5 to TRBJ2-5; 8 bases agree with TRBD2. V lost 3 bases to trimming and J lost 5 bases; unmatched junction nucleotides: 12. The germline CDR1 and CDR2 sequences are SGHKS and YYEKEE (reference sequence). The CDR3 is made up of 16 amino acids. CDR3 sequence: CASSSHRTGGIETQYF. The DNA for the CDR3 is TGTGCCAGCAGCTCGCATAGGACGGGAGGGATCGAGACCCAGTACTTC.

Ten or more counts support this clonotype. DNA for the CDR3: TGTGCCAGCGGCAGGGGGAATGAGCAGTTCTTC. Its translation: CASGRGNEQFF. The rearrangement uses TRBV7-3 and TRBJ2-1; 7 bases agree with TRBD1. V lost 8 bases to trimming and J lost 7 bases; unmatched junction nucleotides: 2. Germline V gene lookup returns CDR1 SGHTA and CDR2 FQGTGA. The CDR3 loop spans 11 amino acids.

This clonotype was seen more than once but under ten times. The gene calls are TRBV7-9 and TRBJ2-1, with D possibly TRBD2 on 5 matching bases. The germline V gene has CDR1 SEHNR and CDR2 FQNEAQ (reference sequence). Trimming removed 3 bases from V and 0 bases from J, with 6 bases in between. The CDR3 extends over 14 amino acids. Here the CDR3 reads CASSFSDSYNEQFF. CDR3 nucleotide sequence: TGTGCCAGCAGCTTTAGCGACTCCTACAATGAGCAGTTCTTC.

The chain joins TRBV7-3 to TRBJ2-1, with 11 bases identical to TRBD2. The V gene end was trimmed by 5 bases and the J gene end by 1 base; junction bases not matched to a gene: 10. The CDR3 totals 18 residues. Germline CDR1 is SGHTA and CDR2 is FQGTGA. The CDR3 region is CASSPRETSGMSYNEQFF. The DNA of the CDR3 is TGTGCCAGCAGCCCTCGCGAGACTAGCGGGATGTCCTACAATGAGCAGTTCTTC.

This clonotype was counted only a few times. The chain combines TRBV28 with TRBJ1-3; D perhaps matches TRBD1 (5 bases). The CDR3 extends over 14 amino acids. V was cut by 6 bases and J by 2 bases, with 11 bases left in between. CDR1 is MDHEN and CDR2 is SYDVKM in the germline V gene. In DNA, the CDR3 is TGTGCCAGCAGCCGCGGGGGGACTGGAAACACCATATATTTT. Its protein is CASSRGGTGNTIYF.

A few counts support this clonotype. This chain connects TRBV6-2 or TRBV6-3 to TRBJ2-7, with a weak D call TRBD1 (5 bases). Germline CDR1 MNHEY, CDR2 SVGEGT. The CDR3 sequence is 13 residues long. The V and J ends lost 5 bases and 7 bases respectively, with 15 bases between them. CDR3 amino acids: CASSGAPTWEQYV. DNA of the CDR3: TGTGCCAGCAGTGGGGCCCCGACGTGGGAGCAGTACGTC.

This clonotype was detected only a few times. This chain links TRBV11-3 with TRBJ1-1, with D uncertain. The germline V gene has CDR1 SGHNT and CDR2 YENEEA. Trimming pared 6 bases from V and 4 bases from J, leaving 12 bases between. The CDR3 loop spans 13 amino acids. As DNA, the CDR3 is TGTGCCAGCAGTTACCGACGTTTCACTGAAGCTTTCTTT. It is translated as CASSYRRFTEAFF.

The V call is TRBV5-5, the J call TRBJ2-7, with D perhaps matching TRBD2 (6 bases). The CDR3 runs 13 residues. The germline V gene encodes CDR1 SGHKS and CDR2 YYEKEE (reference sequence). V was shortened by 1 base and J by 6 bases, with 11 bases between the two germline ends. The CDR3 DNA is TGTGCCAGCAGCTTGAAGCTCGGGGGCGAGCAGTACGTC. Its translation is CASSLKLGGEQYV.

This chain connects TRBV7-9 to TRBJ1-1; possible D gene TRBD1, 6 bases. Deletions cut 3 bases from V and 4 bases from J, with 15 bases between. Looked up from germline, CDR1 is SEHNR and CDR2 is FQNEAQ (reference sequence). The CDR3 runs 15 residues. The CDR3 bases are TGTGCCAGCAGCTTGAATCGGGGGGCAGCCACTGAAGCTTTCTTT. Translated: CASSLNRGAATEAFF.

This clonotype was observed at least ten times. The genes are TRBV28 and TRBJ1-6; weak D call: TRBD1 (6 bases). The V end was cut by 3 bases, the J end by 7 bases, with 10 bases between. The CDR3 length is 14 residues. Germline CDR1 reads MDHEN; CDR2 reads SYDVKM. For the CDR3, the DNA is TGTGCCAGCAGTTTGGCAGGGGTGAATTCACCCCTCCACTTT. It is translated as CASSLAGVNSPLHF.

The table lists this clonotype with a few counts. The V call is TRBV15, the J call TRBJ2-3, with 10 bases lining up with TRBD2. The CDR3 has 13 amino acids. Trimming at V came to 8 bases and at J to 3 bases, leaving 2 bases not matched to a gene. CDR1 LNHNV and CDR2 YYDKDF come from the germline V gene (reference sequence). The CDR3 sequence: CATSGLATDTQYF. CDR3 nucleotides: TGTGCCACCTCGGGACTAGCGACAGATACGCAGTATTTT.

A few counts support this clonotype. The gene calls are TRBV6-6 and TRBJ1-1; D gene ambiguous. From germline, CDR1 is MNHNY and CDR2 SVGAGI (reference sequence). There are 14 residues in the CDR3. The V and J ends lost 0 bases and 1 base respectively, with 6 bases between them. This chain's CDR3 is CASSYSMRNTEAFF. In DNA form, the CDR3 reads TGTGCCAGCAGTTACTCGATGCGGAACACTGAAGCTTTCTTT.

This clonotype came up a few times. The chain is built from TRBV6-6 and TRBJ2-1; 11 bases line up with TRBD2. Trimming cost V 2 bases and J 6 bases; bases outside gene matches: 6. The CDR3 loop spans 16 amino acids. Germline CDR1 MNHNY, CDR2 SVGAGI (reference sequence). CDR3 bases: TGTGCCAGCAGTTACCTGCTAGCGGGAGGAGGCAATGAGCAGTTCTTC. Amino acids: CASSYLLAGGGNEQFF.

This clonotype has a handful of counts. The chain combines TRBV6-2 or TRBV6-3 with TRBJ1-1; D is unresolved. CDR3 length equals 10 residues. Germline V gene sequence: CDR1 MNHEY, CDR2 SVGEGT. Trimming left V 8 bases short and J 13 bases short, with 14 bases between. The CDR3 sequence: CASVGSLVFF. As DNA, the CDR3 is TGTGCCAGCGTGGGGAGCTTGGTTTTCTTT.

This clonotype was seen ten or more times. V and J are TRBV7-2 and TRBJ2-7; 11 bases fit TRBD2. V shed 4 bases and J 3 bases; nucleotides not matched to a gene: 5. The CDR3 totals 15 residues. Germline CDR1 and CDR2: SGHTA and FQGNSA. CDR3 region: CASSWGTSGFYEQYF. For the CDR3, the DNA is TGTGCCAGCAGCTGGGGGACTAGCGGTTTCTACGAGCAGTACTTC.

This clonotype was counted a few times. This rearrangement joins TRBV7-9 to TRBJ2-7; D is unresolved. Germline V gene lookup returns CDR1 SEHNR and CDR2 FQNEAQ (reference sequence). CDR3 length: 12 residues. Trimming cost V 4 bases and J 7 bases, with 11 bases left between them. Written as DNA, the CDR3 is TGTGCCAGCAGCTCTGGGATGGGAGAGCAGTACGTC. The encoded protein is CASSSGMGEQYV.

The chain carries TRBV5-8 and TRBJ2-5; D is unresolved. The germline gives CDR1 SGHTS, CDR2 YDEGEE. Between the trimmed V and J ends, which lost 4 bases and 0 bases, there was a span of 13 bases. This CDR3 comprises 15 residues. CDR3 in DNA: TGTGCCAGCAGCGCCGGCACTGGGAACCAAGAGACCCAGTACTTC. Amino acid sequence: CASSAGTGNQETQYF.

At least ten counts were recorded for this clonotype. The chain joins TRBV5-6 to TRBJ2-3, with 9 bases fitting TRBD1. Trimming removed 4 bases from V and 3 bases from J; junction bases left unmatched: 6. The germline CDR1 and CDR2 sequences are SGHDT and YYEEEE. The CDR3 length is 15 residues. The CDR3 sequence is CASSRAGTGTDTQYF. The CDR3 DNA follows: TGTGCCAGCAGCAGAGCCGGGACAGGGACAGATACGCAGTATTTT.

A single count supports this clonotype. The chain employs TRBV24-1 and TRBJ2-2; TRBD1 agrees at 8 bases. CDR1 is KGHDR and CDR2 is SFDVKD in the germline V gene. The ends lost 4 bases at V and 1 base at J; junction bases unmatched: 4. The CDR3 has 16 residues. This chain's CDR3 is CATSETGTGNTGELFF. The CDR3 DNA sequence: TGTGCCACCAGTGAAACCGGGACAGGGAACACCGGGGAGCTGTTTTTT.

The V call is TRBV11-3, the J call TRBJ2-2, with 7 bases identical to TRBD1. Germline-derived CDR1 and CDR2 are SGHNT and YENEEA. The CDR3 runs 14 residues. V gave up 5 bases and J gave up 6 bases; unmatched junction bases: 6. Here the CDR3 DNA reads TGTGCCAGCAGCGCGCGACAGGGTTCCGGGGAGCTGTTTTTT. Translating gives CASSARQGSGELFF.

This clonotype came up many times. This chain uses TRBV7-9 with TRBJ2-1, with TRBD2 matching 10 bases. Germline CDR1 reads SEHNR; CDR2 reads FQNEAQ (reference sequence). The ends lost 3 bases at V and 6 bases at J; junction bases unmatched: 8. The CDR3 runs 16 residues. The chain's CDR3 is CASSFQGASGSNEQFF. For the CDR3, the DNA is TGTGCCAGCAGCTTCCAGGGGGCTAGCGGGAGCAATGAGCAGTTCTTC.

This clonotype was detected many times. The chain carries TRBV7-2 and TRBJ1-2; possibly TRBD1 for D (5 bases). CDR3 length: 14 amino acids. V lost 2 bases, J lost 8 bases, and 15 bases lay in between. Per the germline V gene, CDR1 is SGHTA and CDR2 is FQGNSA. CDR3 amino acids: CASSLNQGDPGYTF. Here the CDR3 DNA reads TGTGCCAGCAGCTTAAATCAGGGAGATCCAGGCTACACCTTC.

This clonotype came up a few times. The rearrangement joins TRBV6-5 to TRBJ2-3, with 7 nucleotides matching TRBD1. V was pared by 2 bases and J by 6 bases, with 8 bases of the junction left unmatched. Germline V gives CDR1 MNHEY, CDR2 SVGAGI. This CDR3 contains 15 residues. The DNA of the CDR3 is TGTGCCAGCAGTTACGATGACAGGGCAGGGGATACGCAGTATTTT. Protein sequence: CASSYDDRAGDTQYF.

There are a few counts of this clonotype. The chain recombines TRBV28 with TRBJ1-4; 9 nucleotides align to TRBD1. This CDR3 region has 15 residues. J was trimmed by 7 bases and V by 7 bases; bases with no gene match: 10. Looked up from germline, CDR1 is MDHEN and CDR2 is SYDVKM. The CDR3 DNA reads TGTGCCAGCAATGAGATGGGACAGGGCATTGAAAAACTGTTTTTT. Translated, it gives CASNEMGQGIEKLFF.

This clonotype was detected only a few times. The gene calls are TRBV6-2 or TRBV6-3 and TRBJ2-1; 9 nucleotides agree with TRBD2. CDR3 length: 15 residues. Trimming cost V 6 bases and J 0 bases; bases outside gene matches: 3. CDR1 is MNHEY and CDR2 is SVGEGT in the germline V gene. The CDR3 region is CASRLLAGSYNEQFF. The CDR3 nucleotides read TGTGCCAGCAGATTACTAGCGGGCTCCTACAATGAGCAGTTCTTC.

This clonotype was observed a few times. V is TRBV19 and J is TRBJ2-2; 7 bases fit TRBD2. CDR1 and CDR2 (germline): LNHDA, SQIVND (reference sequence). V trimming: 3 bases; J trimming: 0 bases; junction bases outside the gene matches: 7. CDR3 size: 17 residues. CDR3 DNA: TGTGCCAGTAGTATCTGGCTAGCGGTAGCGAACACCGGGGAGCTGTTTTTT. This codes for CASSIWLAVANTGELFF.

V is TRBV12-3 or TRBV12-4 and J is TRBJ2-3; maybe TRBD2 (6 bases). The CDR3 length is 13 residues. V lost 9 bases to trimming and J lost 1 base, with 11 bases between them. CDR3: CASRLGGTDTQYF. The CDR3 DNA reads TGTGCCAGTAGACTAGGCGGCACAGATACGCAGTATTTT.

This chain joins TRBV12-3 or TRBV12-4 and TRBJ2-3; D call uncertain. V was cut by 5 bases and J by 9 bases, with 6 bases left in between. The CDR3 spans 10 residues. Here the CDR3 reads CASSPNTQYF. CDR3 nucleotides: TGTGCCAGCAGTCCGAACACGCAGTATTTT.

The rearrangement uses TRBV12-3 or TRBV12-4 and TRBJ1-1; TRBD1 aligns across 8 bases. The CDR3 is 14 amino acids. V dropped 2 bases and J dropped 4; count of bases not matched to a gene: 3. The CDR3 region is CASSLQGAPTEAFF. The CDR3, as DNA: TGTGCCAGCAGTTTACAGGGGGCGCCCACTGAAGCTTTCTTT.

In this sample, this clonotype turned up a few times. The CDR3 DNA sequence: TGCAGTGCTAGAAGACTAGCGGGAACCACCTACAATGAGCAGTTCTTC. Protein: CSARRLAGTTYNEQFF. The chain combines TRBV20-1 with TRBJ2-1; 11 bases are a match to TRBD2. V was clipped by 2 bases and J by 2 bases; unmatched bases: 5. The CDR3 has 16 residues. Germline CDR1 is DFQATT and CDR2 is SNEGSKA (reference sequence).

This clonotype appeared a few times. The chain recombines TRBV19 with TRBJ1-2; 7 bases fit TRBD1. With 4 bases clipped from V and 8 bases from J, the junction kept 10 bases outside the gene matches. The V gene's germline CDR1 is LNHDA and CDR2 SQIVND (reference sequence). The CDR3 length is 14 residues. This chain's CDR3 is CASSTGNRGGGYTF. For the CDR3, the DNA is TGTGCCAGTAGTACAGGAAACAGGGGCGGGGGCTACACCTTC. The full variable domain, in which reference TRBV19 and TRBJ1-2 provide the parts outside the CDR3, is DGGITQSPKYLFRKEGQNVTLSCEQNLNHDAMYWYRQDPGQGLRLIYYSQIVNDFQKGDIAEGYSVSREKKESFPLTVTSAQKNPTAFYLCASSTGNRGGGYTFGSGTRLTVV.